The 21 T cell receptor beta chains presented below share a single source sample, sequenced in a study of shared clonotypes between healthy human individuals (dated by TCRdb to about 2020). Libraries were made using the immunoSEQ multiplex PCR assay. TCRdb took over this immuneACCESS table, retaining in-frame rearrangements with V and J assigned. Such tables are incomplete; in checked studies, under half of the missing clones stem from an unresolved V gene, and the remainder is unexplained. The sample table records about 2 million clones; around 95% of these occur just once. In total, the top ten clones hold more than 0.1% of the sample. Sequencing was carried out using naive CD4+ T cells sorted from blood. Per the publication, the cell subset or site label means: CD45RA+ positively selected. The receptors shown here come from a young man in good health.

The chain uses TRBV5-1 and TRBJ1-6; 7 nucleotides align to TRBD1. Germline trimming cut 4 bases from V and 13 bases from J; bases unmatched to any gene: 14. The germline CDR1 and CDR2 sequences are SGHRS and YFSETQ. The CDR3 has 15 residues. The CDR3 reads CASSIRQGVDLPLHF. Here the CDR3 DNA reads TGCGCCAGCAGCATTAGACAGGGAGTGGATTTGCCCCTCCACTTT.

The rearrangement links TRBV29-1 to TRBJ2-3; TRBD1 aligns across 7 bases. Germline V gene sequence: CDR1 SQVTM, CDR2 ANQGSEA. The CDR3 runs to 15 residues. Trimming cost V 6 bases and J 4 bases; bases outside gene matches: 13. CDR3 residues: CSVPSPTGIADTQYF. CDR3 sequence (DNA): TGCAGCGTCCCCAGCCCGACAGGGATCGCAGATACGCAGTATTTT.

This chain uses TRBV2 with TRBJ2-7; TRBD2 agrees at 10 bases. Trimming removed 4 bases from V and 7 bases from J; junction bases left unmatched: 10. CDR1 and CDR2 from the germline V gene are SNHLY and FYNNEI. The CDR3 is made up of 15 amino acids. CDR3 in DNA: TGTGCCAGCAGTGTGCTAGCGGGGGTGGGAAAAGAGCAGTACTTC. Translating gives CASSVLAGVGKEQYF.

On this clone itself: A much larger clone lies one base from this, so it may be a read error. CDR3 coding DNA: TGTGCCAGCTCGGATGGACACGCAACTAATGAAAACCTGTTTTTT. It codes for CASSDGHATNENLFF. The gene calls are TRBV18 and TRBJ1-4, with D perhaps matching TRBD1 (5 bases). Looked up from germline, CDR1 is KGHSH and CDR2 is LQKENI. This CDR3 is 15 amino acids long.

J is TRBJ2-7 and V is TRBV7-9, with D possibly being TRBD2 (6 bases). Trimming pared 4 bases from V and 6 bases from J, leaving 10 bases between. This CDR3 is built from 12 residues. From germline, CDR1 is SEHNR and CDR2 FQNEAQ (reference sequence). DNA for the CDR3: TGTGCCAGCAGCTATACTAGCCGCGAGCAGTACTTC. Its protein product is CASSYTSREQYF. Combining the CDR3 with reference TRBV7-9 and TRBJ2-7 gives the whole variable domain DTGVSQNPRHKITKRGQNVTFRCDPISEHNRLYWYRQTLGQGPEFLTYFQNEAQLEKSRLLSDRFSAERPKGSFSTLEIQRTEQGDSAMYLCASSYTSREQYFGPGTRLTVT.

The rearrangement links TRBV6-5 to TRBJ1-5; 8 nucleotides agree with TRBD1. The V gene end was trimmed by 6 bases and the J gene end by 0 bases; junction bases not matched to a gene: 4. The CDR3 runs to 15 residues. Germline CDR1 MNHEY, CDR2 SVGAGI. The CDR3 sequence: CASRSTGDSNQPQHF. CDR3 coding DNA: TGTGCCAGCAGATCGACAGGGGATAGCAATCAGCCCCAGCATTTT.

This clone occurred once. V and J are TRBV5-4 and TRBJ2-2; D is unclear. The CDR3 length is 12 residues. V was trimmed by 0 bases and J by 4 bases, leaving 1 base between them. The germline V gene has CDR1 SGHNT and CDR2 YYREEE (reference sequence). Here the CDR3 DNA reads TGTGCCAGCAGCTTGGCCACCGGGGAGCTGTTTTTT. Translation gives CASSLATGELFF.

J is TRBJ2-7 and V is TRBV10-3; 7 bases line up with TRBD1. The CDR3 has 15 amino acids. Germline values: CDR1 ENHRY, CDR2 SYGVKD. The trim removed 4 bases at V and 2 bases at J, leaving 8 bases unmatched. The CDR3 sequence: CAISGRTGSTYEQYF. The CDR3 DNA reads as TGTGCCATCAGTGGTAGGACAGGATCGACCTACGAGCAGTACTTC.

This clone was recorded a few times. This sequence joins TRBV7-8 and TRBJ2-5, with D maybe TRBD1 (6 bases). The J call may be faulty, since TRBJ2-7 better matches the DNA end. The germline V gene has CDR1 SGHVS and CDR2 FQNEAQ. The CDR3 has 18 residues. The CDR3 sequence: CASSLVGAGGPLSYEQYF. The CDR3 DNA reads as TGTGCCAGCAGCTTAGTGGGGGCAGGCGGTCCGCTTTCCTACGAGCAGTACTTC.

Notes on this clone: Other DNA sequences in the same sample also yield this CDR3. This rearrangement joins TRBV5-1 to TRBJ2-1, with 10 positions matching TRBD2. Germline CDR1 reads SGHRS; CDR2 reads YFSETQ. V shed 2 bases, J shed 4 bases, and the junction held 3 bases outside the gene matches. CDR3 length equals 15 residues. The CDR3 loop reads CASSLLAGGYNEQFF. The CDR3 bases are TGCGCCAGCAGCTTATTAGCGGGAGGATACAATGAGCAGTTCTTC.

This chain links TRBV19 with TRBJ1-1, with 9 bases that match TRBD1. The CDR3 is 15 residues long. Germline assignment: CDR1 LNHDA and CDR2 SQIVND (reference sequence). V was pared by 7 bases and J by 1 base, with 7 bases of the junction left unmatched. The CDR3 reads CASITQGAANTEAFF. The CDR3 nucleotides are TGTGCCAGTATCACACAGGGGGCCGCGAACACTGAAGCTTTCTTT.

The chain is built from TRBV9 and TRBJ1-6; no definite D call. Trimming pared 5 bases from V and 1 base from J, leaving 4 bases between. The V gene's germline CDR1 is SGDLS and CDR2 YYNGEE. The CDR3 has 13 residues. The CDR3 protein is CASRSSYNSPLHF. DNA for the CDR3: TGTGCCAGCAGGTCGTCCTATAATTCACCCCTCCACTTT.

This chain connects TRBV14 to TRBJ2-5; no definite D call. Germline assignment: CDR1 SGHDN and CDR2 FVKESK. V gave up 5 bases and J gave up 4 bases, with 5 bases separating them. The CDR3 covers 11 residues. This CDR3 reads CASSSRETQYF. CDR3 nucleotide sequence: TGTGCCAGCAGCAGCAGAGAGACCCAGTACTTC. Full variable domain (remainder filled in from reference TRBV14 and TRBJ2-5): EAGVTQFPSHSVIEKGQTVTLRCDPISGHDNLYWYRRVMGKEIKFLLHFVKESKQDESGMPNNRFLAERTGGTYSTLKVQPAELEDSGVYFCASSSRETQYFGPGTRLLVL.

The chain carries TRBV10-3 and TRBJ2-7; D possibly corresponds to TRBD2 (7 bases). The CDR3 totals 15 residues. Trimming shortened V by 4 bases and J by 3 bases, and 16 bases separated the two germline ends. Germline V gives CDR1 ENHRY, CDR2 SYGVKD. DNA of the CDR3: TGTGCCATCAGTGTCGCAGGGGAGGGAGGCTACGAGCAGTACTTC. Translating it yields CAISVAGEGGYEQYF.

The chain uses TRBV11-2 and TRBJ1-2, with D uncertain. V lost 1 base and J 5 bases, leaving 5 bases between the germline ends. This CDR3 contains 12 residues. Germline V CDR1 and CDR2: SGHAT, FQNNGV. The CDR3 DNA sequence: TGTGCCAGCAGCTTAGGTCCTTATGGCTACACCTTC. It encodes CASSLGPYGYTF.

The V call is TRBV5-1, the J call TRBJ2-1; D unresolved. The CDR3 runs to 14 residues. CDR1 and CDR2 (germline): SGHRS, YFSETQ. V was clipped by 3 bases and J by 4 bases, with 11 bases between them. CDR3 amino acids: CASSSYTSYNEQFF. CDR3 DNA: TGCGCCAGCAGCTCCTATACTTCGTACAATGAGCAGTTCTTC.

To note about this clone: A clone one base away is much larger, so this may be a read error. Different DNA sequences within this sample yield the same CDR3. The chain joins TRBV7-2 to TRBJ2-7; D gene ambiguous. With 6 bases removed from V and 0 bases from J, the gap between germline ends came to 3 bases. The germline CDR1 and CDR2 sequences are SGHTA and FQGNSA. The CDR3 is made up of 11 amino acids. DNA of the CDR3: TGTGCCAGCAGTTTCTCCTACGAGCAGTACTTC. Translating it yields CASSFSYEQYF.

This sequence joins TRBV11-2 and TRBJ1-1, with D perhaps matching TRBD1 (5 bases). V was clipped by 1 base and J by 8 bases, with 11 bases between them. This CDR3 comprises 13 residues. Germline V gene lookup returns CDR1 SGHAT and CDR2 FQNNGV. DNA of the CDR3: TGTGCCAGCAGCTTAGTTGGCAGGGAGGAAGCTTTCTTT. Protein sequence: CASSLVGREEAFF.

A note on this clone: The junction differs from germline at one of its ends, possibly a read error. This chain links TRBV10-1 with TRBJ2-3; no definite D call. The CDR3 length is 13 residues. The germline V gene encodes CDR1 WNHNN and CDR2 SYGVQD (reference sequence). This CDR3 is CASSENSIDTQYF. The CDR3 DNA reads as TGCGCCAGCAGTGAGAATAGCATAGATACGCAGTATTTT.

Worth noting for this clone: The junction does not match germline at one end; this may be a read error. The rearrangement links TRBV7-9 to TRBJ2-5, with D unclear. This CDR3 has 17 residues. The germline gives CDR1 SEHNR, CDR2 FQNEAQ (reference sequence). The CDR3 protein is CASSLALRTENQGTQYF. The CDR3 nucleotides read TGTGCCAGCAGCTTAGCGCTGAGGACCGAAAACCAAGGGACCCAGTACTTC.

The genes are TRBV6-5 and TRBJ1-2, with TRBD1 matching over 9 bases. V shed 0 bases, J shed 4 bases, and the junction held 6 bases outside the gene matches. Looked up from germline, CDR1 is MNHEY and CDR2 is SVGAGI. The CDR3 runs to 16 residues. The CDR3 spells CASSYSRQGGTYGYTF. CDR3 nucleotides: TGTGCCAGCAGTTACTCACGACAGGGGGGAACCTATGGCTACACCTTC.